Listed below are T cell receptor beta chains from one sample, sequenced in a study of blood T cells in healthy people across ages. Each CDR3 protein gets one entry after TCRdb re-called the 5' RACE reads with MiXCR. Among approximately 810,000 distinct CDR3 sequences listed, around 36% were seen once. Material for sequencing was blood. These TCRs come from a man between 18 and 29 years old in good health. Each CDR3 is given with its conserved first and last residue. The D gene is left open where the match is weak. Not every row has a clone size; where given, it reads once, few, many or a size class.

.	TRBD2	TRBJ2-7	TRBV9	CASSAGRPAYEQYF	TGTGCCAGCAGCGCCGGGAGGCCCGCCTACGAGCAGTACTTC
once	.	TRBJ1-1	TRBV29-1	CGVGGDEAFF	TGCGGCGTTGGGGGTGATGAAGCTTTTTTT
.	TRBD2	TRBJ2-3	TRBV7-9	CASSFRVSLAGRDTQYF	TGTGCCAGCAGCTTTCGGGTCAGCCTAGCGGGGAGAGATACGCAGTATTTT
few	TRBD2	TRBJ2-5	TRBV4-3	CASSPYGTRSETQYF	TGCGCCAGCAGCCCTTACGGGACTAGAAGTGAGACCCAGTACTTC
many	TRBD1	TRBJ2-7	TRBV12-3/TRBV12-4	CASRGNRGRGSYEQYF	TGTGCCAGCAGAGGAAACAGGGGACGGGGCTCCTACGAGCAGTACTTC
many	.	TRBJ1-2	TRBV20-1	CSAPLNSYGYTF	TGCAGTGCGCCCCTTAACAGCTATGGCTACACCTTC
.	.	TRBJ1-2	TRBV19	CASSTRTATANYGYTF	TGTGCCAGTAGTACTCGGACGGCGACCGCTAACTATGGCTACACCTTC
.	.	TRBJ1-1	TRBV6-6	CASSYSGANTEAFF	TGTGCCAGCAGTTACTCGGGTGCTAACACTGAAGCTTTCTTT
.	.	TRBJ2-1	TRBV7-6	CASSLVEVKSYNEQFF	TGTGCCAGCAGCTTAGTAGAGGTTAAATCCTACAATGAGCAGTTCTTC
many	.	TRBJ2-3	TRBV4-3	CASSQGSRTDTQYF	TGCGCCAGCAGCCAAGGTTCCCGCACAGATACGCAGTATTTT
.	TRBD1	TRBJ2-1	TRBV12-3/TRBV12-4	CASSFGNQQGEQFF	TGTGCCAGCAGTTTCGGGAACCAACAGGGGGAGCAGTTCTTC
few	.	TRBJ2-3	TRBV7-2	CASSLQSFSPTDTQYF	TGTGCCAGCAGCTTGCAGAGTTTTAGTCCCACAGATACGCAGTATTTT
.	.	TRBJ2-1	TRBV12-3/TRBV12-4	CASSLVPPVEQFF	TGTGCCAGCAGTTTAGTCCCTCCCGTCGAGCAGTTCTTC
.	.	TRBJ2-5	TRBV9	CASSRDADLQETQYF	TGTGCCAGCAGCCGAGACGCCGACCTCCAAGAGACCCAGTACTTC
few	.	TRBJ1-2	TRBV18	CASSTGDRLTMSYTF	TGTGCCAGCTCAACCGGGGACCGCCTAACTATGAGCTACACCTTC
once	.	TRBJ1-5	TRBV12-3/TRBV12-4	CASSWAASRCSNQPQHF	TGTGCCAGCAGTTGGGCAGCGTCTAGGTGTAGCAATCAGCCCCAGCATTTT
few	.	TRBJ1-4	TRBV2	CASSAGIGSNEKLFF	TGTGCCAGCAGTGCGGGGATTGGCAGTAATGAAAAACTGTTTTTT
.	.	TRBJ1-1	TRBV20-1	CSARDTMRGHTEAFF	TGCAGTGCTAGAGATACGATGCGGGGCCACACTGAAGCTTTCTTT
.	.	TRBJ1-1	TRBV20-1	CSGYGRQAENTEAFF	TGCAGTGGGTACGGTCGGCAGGCCGAGAACACTGAAGCTTTCTTT
few	.	TRBJ1-2	TRBV20-1	CSADAGRIGYGYTF	TGCAGTGCCGACGCTGGCAGGATTGGCTATGGCTACACCTTC
.	.	TRBJ1-1	TRBV5-5	CASSLGINHDTEAFF	TGTGCCAGCAGCTTAGGGATCAACCATGACACTGAAGCTTTCTTT
few	TRBD1	TRBJ2-7	TRBV9	CASSAGSGTGGIHNEQYF	TGTGCCAGCAGCGCCGGATCCGGGACAGGGGGTATCCACAATGAGCAGTACTTC
many	.	TRBJ1-2	TRBV4-2	CASSQEGRGYTF	TGTGCCAGCAGCCAGGAGGGTAGAGGCTACACCTTC
.	TRBD2	TRBJ2-7	TRBV15	CATSRGLAGAYEQYF	TGTGCCACCAGCAGAGGACTAGCGGGGGCCTACGAGCAGTACTTC
.	.	TRBJ2-1	TRBV12-3/TRBV12-4	CASSWGGGGEDEQFF	TGTGCCAGCAGTTGGGGGGGAGGGGGCGAGGATGAGCAGTTCTTC
.	.	TRBJ1-2	TRBV12-3/TRBV12-4	CASSLGIHLDKKGYTF	TGTGCCAGCAGTTTGGGTATCCATTTAGATAAGAAGGGCTACACCTTC
.	.	TRBJ2-5	TRBV20-1	CSAVGLQETQYF	TGCAGTGCTGTGGGACTCCAAGAGACCCAGTACTTC
few	.	TRBJ2-1	TRBV2	CASSGGLNNEQFF	TGTGCCAGCAGTGGCGGACTCAACAATGAGCAGTTCTTC
.	.	TRBJ1-1	TRBV27	CASSLGRDNMMNTEAFF	TGTGCCAGCAGTTTAGGCCGGGACAACATGATGAACACTGAAGCTTTCTTT
once	.	TRBJ2-1	TRBV12-3/TRBV12-4	CASSLNLGNEQFF	TGTGCCAGCAGTTTAAACTTAGGAAATGAGCAGTTCTTC
.	.	TRBJ2-2	TRBV3-1	CASSQEGGRTGELFF	TGTGCCAGCAGCCAAGAGGGGGGTCGGACCGGGGAGCTGTTTTTT
.	.	TRBJ2-2	TRBV5-5	CASSRNPGTDTGELFF	TGTGCCAGCAGCAGAAACCCCGGGACGGACACCGGGGAGCTGTTTTTT
.	.	TRBJ1-2	TRBV5-1	CASSATSGTGYTF	TGCGCCAGCAGCGCCACCTCAGGGACAGGCTACACCTTC
few	.	TRBJ2-2	TRBV29-1	CSVRTPGLDTGELFF	TGCAGCGTTAGAACCCCCGGGCTGGACACCGGGGAGCTGTTTTTT
few	TRBD1	TRBJ1-5	TRBV7-6	CASSPSGQGSQPQHF	TGTGCCAGCAGCCCGTCGGGACAGGGGTCTCAGCCCCAGCATTTT
few	.	TRBJ2-5	TRBV5-1	CASSLGGSGNEQYF	TGCGCCAGCAGCTTGGGGGGGAGCGGTAATGAGCAGTACTTC
.	TRBD1	TRBJ1-1	TRBV7-2	CASSLASDRGAFF	TGTGCCAGCAGCTTAGCATCCGACAGGGGGGCTTTCTTT
many	.	TRBJ2-5	TRBV5-1	CASSLGLGVTQYF	TGCGCCAGCAGCTTGGGACTTGGGGTGACCCAGTACTTC
.	.	TRBJ2-3	TRBV11-1	CASSLVPSDTQYF	TGTGCCAGCAGCTTAGTGCCCTCAGATACGCAGTATTTT
many	TRBD1	TRBJ1-2	TRBV9	CASSTTGGFGYTF	TGTGCCAGCAGCACGACAGGGGGCTTTGGCTACACCTTC
.	.	TRBJ1-1	TRBV20-1	CSARDRKNTEAFF	TGCAGTGCTAGAGACAGGAAGAACACTGAAGCTTTCTTT
few	.	TRBJ2-1	TRBV27	CASSLWQGGGEQFF	TGTGCCAGCAGTTTATGGCAGGGCGGTGGTGAGCAGTTCTTC
.	.	TRBJ2-2	TRBV27	CASSPGITGELFF	TGTGCCAGCAGCCCCGGGATCACCGGGGAGCTGTTTTTT